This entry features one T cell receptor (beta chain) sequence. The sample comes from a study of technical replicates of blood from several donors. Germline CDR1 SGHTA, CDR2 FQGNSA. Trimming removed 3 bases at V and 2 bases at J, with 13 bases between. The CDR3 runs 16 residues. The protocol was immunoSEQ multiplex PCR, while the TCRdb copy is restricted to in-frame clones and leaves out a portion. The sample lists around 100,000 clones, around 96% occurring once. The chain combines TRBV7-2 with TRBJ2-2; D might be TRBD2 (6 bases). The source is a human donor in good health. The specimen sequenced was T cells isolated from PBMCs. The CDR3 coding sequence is TGTGCCAGCAGCTTTAGCGGAGGTGCCAACACCGGGGAGCTGTTTTTT. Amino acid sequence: CASSFSGGANTGELFF. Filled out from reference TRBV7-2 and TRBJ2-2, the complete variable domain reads GAGVSQSPSNKVTEKGKDVELRCDPISGHTALYWYRQSLGQGLEFLIYFQGNSAPDKSGLPSDRFSAERTGGSVSTLTIQRTQQEDSAVYLCASSFSGGANTGELFFGEGSRLTVL.